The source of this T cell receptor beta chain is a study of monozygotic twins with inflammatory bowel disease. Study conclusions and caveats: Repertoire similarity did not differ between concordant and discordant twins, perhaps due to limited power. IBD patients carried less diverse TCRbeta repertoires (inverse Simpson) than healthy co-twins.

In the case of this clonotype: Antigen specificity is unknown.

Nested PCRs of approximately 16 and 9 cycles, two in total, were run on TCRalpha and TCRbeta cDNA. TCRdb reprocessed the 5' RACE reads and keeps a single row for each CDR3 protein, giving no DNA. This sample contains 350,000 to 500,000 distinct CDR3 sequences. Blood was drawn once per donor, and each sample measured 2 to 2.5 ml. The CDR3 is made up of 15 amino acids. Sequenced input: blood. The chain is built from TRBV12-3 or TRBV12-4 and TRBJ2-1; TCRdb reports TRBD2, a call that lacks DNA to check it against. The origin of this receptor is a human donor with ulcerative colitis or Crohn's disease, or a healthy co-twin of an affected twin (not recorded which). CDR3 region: CASRGGRVGRNEQFF.